The 26 T cell receptor beta chains reported below all come from one sample, sequenced in a study of control samples from healthy donors and cancer patients. Some clones are missing from TCRdb's copy, which holds only in-frame ones; the method was immunoSEQ multiplex PCR. The sample gives tens of thousands of clones, about 90% of which show up once; more than 12% is in the top ten. Sequencing was done on a sample of PBMCs. The receptor set was obtained from a man aged 55 to 69 with head and neck cancer.

This rearrangement joins TRBV6-5 to TRBJ2-7; 8 bases fit TRBD2. The CDR3 length is 15 residues. Trimming took 5 bases from V and 2 from J; bases not matched to a gene: 8. CDR1 and CDR2 (germline): MNHEY, SVGAGI. The CDR3 coding sequence is TGTGCCAGCAGTCGCCTCAGCGGGAGTACCTACGAGCAGTACTTC. As protein: CASSRLSGSTYEQYF.

In DNA form, the CDR3 reads TGCGCCAGCAGCCATCAGACTAGCGGGAGTGGGGCACTGGCTGAGCAGTTCTTC. Amino acids: CASSHQTSGSGALAEQFF. The V and J genes are TRBV4-3 and TRBJ2-1; 12 nucleotides match TRBD2. The CDR3 loop spans 18 amino acids. Germline V gives CDR1 LGHNA, CDR2 YSLEER. The V gene end was trimmed by 3 bases and the J gene end by 9 bases; junction bases not matched to a gene: 15.

This clone was detected once. The rearrangement links TRBV28 to TRBJ2-7; TRBD2 agrees at 8 bases. V dropped 7 bases and J dropped 7; count of bases not matched to a gene: 12. Germline loops: CDR1 MDHEN, CDR2 SYDVKM. This CDR3 has 14 residues. The CDR3 DNA reads TGTGCCAGCAATCACCAAGCGGGAGTAGAGGAGCAGTACTTC. Translating gives CASNHQAGVEEQYF.

V gene TRBV7-2 combines with J gene TRBJ1-5, with D possibly matching TRBD1 (5 bases). Germline lookup yields CDR1 SGHTA and CDR2 FQGNSA. V lost 3 bases and J 6 bases, leaving 9 bases between the germline ends. CDR3 length equals 13 residues. The CDR3 reads CASSFIGGQPQHF. DNA for the CDR3: TGTGCCAGCAGCTTTATTGGGGGTCAGCCCCAGCATTTT.

A note on this clone: Distinct nucleotide sequences in the sample also encode this CDR3. V and J are TRBV6-2 or TRBV6-3 and TRBJ2-7; D call uncertain. The CDR3 loop spans 11 amino acids. Germline-derived CDR1 and CDR2 are MNHEY and SVGEGT. V lost 2 bases, J lost 5 bases, and 4 bases lay in between. The CDR3 DNA sequence: TGTGCCAGCAGTTACCTGGACGAGCAGTACTTC. This codes for CASSYLDEQYF.

This sequence joins TRBV3-1 (or the pseudogene TRBV3-2) and TRBJ1-3; no firm D call. Trimming stripped 1 base from V and 0 bases from J, with 7 bases between. The CDR3 is 15 residues long. CDR1 and CDR2 from the germline V gene are LGHDT and YNNKEL (reference sequence). The CDR3 DNA reads TGTGCCAGCAGCCAAGGACGTTTCTCTGGAAACACCATATATTTT. Protein: CASSQGRFSGNTIYF.

Details on this clone: The junction departs from germline at one end; a sequencing error may be responsible. The chain recombines TRBV2 with TRBJ2-5; unclear D gene. CDR1 is SNHLY, CDR2 FYNNEI, per germline. The length of the CDR3 is 10 residues. The CDR3 protein is CASREETQYF. In DNA form, the CDR3 reads TGTGCCAGCAGAGAAGAGACCCAGTACTTC.

The table lists this clone with a few counts. CDR3 residues: CASSDQGNYGYTF. CDR3 DNA: TGTGCCAGCAGCGATCAGGGGAACTATGGCTACACCTTC. V and J are TRBV7-2 and TRBJ1-2, with D perhaps matching TRBD1 (6 bases). Germline V gives CDR1 SGHTA, CDR2 FQGNSA. The V end lost 5 bases, the J end lost 2 bases, and 9 bases lay between the germline ends. The CDR3 is 13 amino acids.

The chain is built from TRBV9 and TRBJ2-2; TRBD2 aligns across 10 bases. The CDR3 is 17 amino acids. With 3 bases clipped from V and 4 bases from J, the junction kept 9 bases outside the gene matches. Germline V gene data show CDR1 as SGDLS and CDR2 as YYNGEE. DNA of the CDR3: TGTGCCAGCAGCGCGGGGCGACTAGCGGGCCGCACCGGGGAGCTGTTTTTT. Translating it yields CASSAGRLAGRTGELFF.

The rearrangement uses TRBV6-2 or TRBV6-3 and TRBJ1-1; the D gene is possibly TRBD1 (6 bases). The germline gives CDR1 MNHEY, CDR2 SVGEGT. This CDR3 is 17 amino acids long. V was shortened by 4 bases and J by 0 bases, with 18 bases between the two germline ends. DNA of the CDR3: TGTGCCAGCAGTTTTTGGGGGCTGGGGGGGATGAACACTGAAGCTTTCTTT. The encoded protein is CASSFWGLGGMNTEAFF.

The gene calls are TRBV11-1 and TRBJ1-2; 10 bases match TRBD1. The CDR3 has 16 amino acids. The V and J ends lost 5 bases and 3 bases, in that order; junction bases with no gene match: 9. Looked up from germline, CDR1 is SGHAT and CDR2 is FQDESV (reference sequence). The CDR3 here is CASSPMTGQGYYGYTF. In nucleotides, the CDR3 is TGTGCCAGCAGCCCTATGACGGGACAGGGGTACTATGGCTACACCTTC.

The chain uses TRBV6-6 and TRBJ1-1; weak D call: TRBD1 (5 bases). This CDR3 contains 15 residues. V was shortened by 5 bases and J by 5 bases, with 18 bases between the two germline ends. From germline, CDR1 is MNHNY and CDR2 SVGAGI (reference sequence). The CDR3, as DNA: TGTGCCAGCAGTACGTGGGACGTGCTGAGTACTGAAGCTTTCTTT. It translates to CASSTWDVLSTEAFF.

The V call is TRBV10-3, the J call TRBJ1-5; 7 positions match TRBD1. The V gene's germline CDR1 is ENHRY and CDR2 SYGVKD. Trimming cost V 10 bases and J 4 bases; bases outside gene matches: 4. This CDR3 contains 12 residues. CDR3 protein: CATGQANQPQHF. The CDR3, as DNA: TGTGCCACCGGACAGGCAAATCAGCCCCAGCATTTT.

This rearrangement joins TRBV5-3 to TRBJ2-5; 8 bases align to TRBD1. TRBV5-3 is sorted into the ORF group, with uncertain function. This CDR3 contains 16 residues. V shed 3 bases, J shed 2 bases, and the junction held 9 bases outside the gene matches. This chain's CDR3 is CARSSWDRIIQETQYF. Here the CDR3 DNA reads TGTGCCAGAAGCTCTTGGGACAGGATTATACAAGAGACCCAGTACTTC.

This sequence joins TRBV28 and TRBJ1-4; 7 nucleotides agree with TRBD1. The junction had 14 bases not matched to a gene; V was cut back by 6 bases and J by 4 bases. This CDR3 comprises 17 residues. CDR1 MDHEN and CDR2 SYDVKM come from the germline V gene. The CDR3 coding sequence is TGTGCCAGCAGCCCCTGGGCAGGGGGGCGAATTAATGAAAAACTGTTTTTT. It yields the protein CASSPWAGGRINEKLFF.

The V call is TRBV23-1, the J call TRBJ2-3; the D is unclear. Being an ORF, TRBV23-1 has a function that is uncertain. This CDR3 is 16 amino acids long. V lost 3 bases to trimming and J lost 4 bases, with 17 bases between them. The CDR3 spells CASSHRTLRRPDTQYF. The DNA for the CDR3 is TGCGCCAGCAGTCATCGGACCCTCCGGAGACCAGATACGCAGTATTTT.

The V gene is TRBV9, the J gene TRBJ2-1, with D perhaps TRBD2 (5 bases). The CDR3 loop spans 14 amino acids. Germline CDR1 is SGDLS and CDR2 is YYNGEE. Trimming pared 1 base from V and 6 bases from J, leaving 11 bases between. CDR3 protein: CASSVRWESNEQFF. In nucleotides, the CDR3 is TGTGCCAGCAGCGTACGGTGGGAGTCCAATGAGCAGTTCTTC.

The gene calls are TRBV15 and TRBJ2-5; TRBD1 matches at 7 bases. CDR1 LNHNV and CDR2 YYDKDF come from the germline V gene (reference sequence). V trimming: 7 bases; J trimming: 0 bases; junction bases outside the gene matches: 8. There are 15 residues in the CDR3. CDR3: CATKGTETNQETQYF. The CDR3 coding sequence is TGTGCCACCAAGGGGACAGAGACCAACCAAGAGACCCAGTACTTC. The full variable domain, in which reference TRBV15 and TRBJ2-5 provide the parts outside the CDR3, is DAMVIQNPRYQVTQFGKPVTLSCSQTLNHNVMYWYQQKSSQAPKLLFHYYDKDFNNEADTPDNFQSRRPNTSFCFLDIRSPGLGDTAMYLCATKGTETNQETQYFGPGTRLLVL.

A word on this clone: The junction does not match germline at one end; this may be a read error. The J gene is TRBJ2-7, the V gene TRBV6-5; 7 bases line up with TRBD2. Germline V gene data show CDR1 as MNHEY and CDR2 as SVGAGI. This CDR3 contains 15 residues. This CDR3 is CASRYRMVGEGEQYF. The CDR3 nucleotides are TGTGCCAGCCGTTACAGGATGGTTGGGGAGGGCGAGCAGTACTTC.

This clone appeared once. The chain uses TRBV27 and TRBJ2-7; D is ambiguous. Germline-derived CDR1 and CDR2 are MNHEY and SMNVEV (reference sequence). CDR3 length equals 14 residues. V was pared by 2 bases and J by 6 bases, with 14 bases between. As DNA, the CDR3 is TGTGCCAGCAGTTTAAAACACGATGCTATCGAGCAGTACTTC. Translating it yields CASSLKHDAIEQYF.

The chain joins TRBV10-1 to TRBJ1-3; tentative D call: TRBD1 (5 bases). Trimming left V 9 bases short and J 0 bases short, with 12 bases between. The CDR3 length is 14 residues. Germline V lookup: CDR1 WNHNN, CDR2 SYGVQD (reference sequence). CDR3 protein: CASSGPLSGNTIYF. The CDR3 DNA follows: TGCGCCAGTTCAGGGCCACTCTCTGGAAACACCATATATTTT.

This clone was counted a few times. This chain uses TRBV6-5 with TRBJ2-1; maybe TRBD2 (5 bases). Trimming took 1 base from V and 3 from J, leaving 10 bases between them. The CDR3 has 15 residues. From germline, CDR1 is MNHEY and CDR2 SVGAGI. The CDR3 DNA reads as TGTGCCAGCAGTTACTTTGCACTAGACTACAATGAGCAGTTCTTC. Translation gives CASSYFALDYNEQFF.

This clone has a single count. The chain is built from TRBV5-1 and TRBJ2-7; 8 nucleotides align to TRBD1. The length of the CDR3 is 14 residues. CDR1 is SGHRS and CDR2 is YFSETQ in the germline V gene. The V segment lost 4 bases and the J segment 3 bases; nucleotides outside the gene matches: 6. The DNA for the CDR3 is TGCGCCAGCAGCGCCGGACAGGGTGGCTACGAGCAGTACTTC. It encodes CASSAGQGGYEQYF. Together with reference TRBV5-1 and TRBJ2-7, the CDR3 gives the full variable domain: KAGVTQTPRYLIKTRGQQVTLSCSPISGHRSVSWYQQTPGQGLQFLFEYFSETQRNKGNFPGRFSGRQFSNSRSEMNVSTLELGDSALYLCASSAGQGGYEQYFGPGTRLTVT.

The genes are TRBV4-1 and TRBJ2-1; no clear D gene. The CDR3 sequence is 21 residues long. The V end was cut by 0 bases, the J end by 0 bases, with 24 bases between. Germline-derived CDR1 and CDR2 are MGHRA and YSYEKL. The CDR3 region is CASSQDPVGAAWGSSYNEQFF. CDR3 in DNA: TGCGCCAGCAGCCAAGACCCGGTCGGAGCAGCTTGGGGAAGCTCCTACAATGAGCAGTTCTTC.

This clone was seen only a few times. The chain joins TRBV7-8 to TRBJ2-7; D gene uncertain. Germline V CDR1 and CDR2: SGHVS, FQNEAQ. Trimming left V 1 base short and J 0 bases short, with 10 bases between. The CDR3 consists of 15 residues. CDR3: CASSLVLADSYEQYF. CDR3 bases: TGTGCCAGCAGCTTAGTACTGGCAGACTCCTACGAGCAGTACTTC.

This rearrangement joins TRBV2 to TRBJ1-5; possibly TRBD1 for D (5 bases). Germline V CDR1 and CDR2: SNHLY, FYNNEI. CDR3 length: 13 amino acids. V dropped 8 bases and J dropped 2 bases, with 10 bases sitting between them. The CDR3 region is CASGGTRNQPQHF. CDR3 DNA sequence: TGTGCCAGCGGAGGGACGCGCAATCAGCCCCAGCATTTT. Combining the CDR3 with reference TRBV2 and TRBJ1-5 gives the whole variable domain EPEVTQTPSHQVTQMGQEVILRCVPISNHLYFYWYRQILGQKVEFLVSFYNNEISEKSEIFDDQFSVERPDGSNFTLKIRSTKLEDSAMYFCASGGTRNQPQHFGDGTRLSIL.